The 10 T cell receptor beta chains given below trace back to one sample, sequenced in a study of T-cell reconstitution after alpha-beta-depleted transplantation in children. As it was prepared, the TCRbeta library received unique molecular identifiers. TCRdb passed the PCR reads through MiXCR, listing each CDR3 protein once. Of 250,000 to 300,000 distinct CDR3 sequences listed, 11% were seen once; the top ten hold about a quarter. The material sequenced was peripheral blood, taken 180 days after TCRalphabeta/CD19-depleted stem cell transplant. These receptors all come from a male patient aged 2 to 10 who had a stem cell transplant for chronic granulomatous disease, so the T cells may come from the graft donor.

In this sample, this clonotype turned up many times. The V call is TRBV7-2, the J call TRBJ1-1; no firm D call. The V gene lost 1 base and the J gene lost 5 bases, with 8 bases spanning the gap. The CDR3 covers 13 residues. Germline CDR1 reads SGHTA; CDR2 reads FQGNSA. DNA of the CDR3: TGTGCCAGCAGCTTAGTAGGGTATACTGAAGCTTTCTTT. Residues: CASSLVGYTEAFF.

This clonotype was picked up many times. The chain is built from TRBV12-3 or TRBV12-4 and TRBJ1-1; tentatively, D is TRBD1 (6 bases). The germline V and J ends were trimmed by 6 bases and 2 bases, with 10 bases remaining between them. The length of the CDR3 is 13 residues. This CDR3 reads CASRQTGNTEAFF. The CDR3 bases are TGTGCCAGCAGGCAGACAGGTAACACTGAAGCTTTCTTT.

This clonotype was found many times. The chain employs TRBV28 and TRBJ2-1; unclear D gene. Trimming pared 2 bases from V and 0 bases from J, leaving 8 bases between. Germline V gene data show CDR1 as MDHEN and CDR2 as SYDVKM. The CDR3 spans 15 residues. CDR3 DNA sequence: TGTGCCAGCAGTTTAATCCCGGGCTCCTACAATGAGCAGTTCTTC. Amino acid sequence: CASSLIPGSYNEQFF.

In this sample, this clonotype turned up many times. The chain has TRBV10-3 and TRBJ2-1; the D gene is possibly TRBD2 (5 bases). Trimming pared 0 bases from V and 1 base from J, leaving 13 bases between. Germline V gene sequence: CDR1 ENHRY, CDR2 SYGVKD. This CDR3 comprises 17 residues. In DNA form, the CDR3 reads TGTGCCATCAGTGAGTCGTTTGAGGGTACTTCCTACAATGAGCAGTTCTTC. Residues: CAISESFEGTSYNEQFF.

As regards this clonotype: A read error may explain this, as a much larger clone is one base away. The CDR3 end shows no conserved phenylalanine or tryptophan, and so a read error is likely. The rearrangement links TRBV15 to TRBJ2-7; weak D call: TRBD2 (6 bases). V shed 6 bases and J shed 2 bases, with 14 bases lying between them. Germline V gene data show CDR1 as LNHNV and CDR2 as YYDKDF (reference sequence). The CDR3 spans 14 residues. CDR3 region: CATRSGGEAYEQYL. Written as DNA, the CDR3 is TGTGCCACCAGAAGTGGAGGGGAAGCCTACGAGCAGTACCTC.

The chain has TRBV20-1 and TRBJ2-5; perhaps TRBD2 as D (5 bases). This CDR3 comprises 13 residues. Germline lookup yields CDR1 DFQATT and CDR2 SNEGSKA (reference sequence). The V gene lost 7 bases and the J gene lost 5 bases, with 17 bases spanning the gap. DNA for the CDR3: TGCAGTGTAACTAGGATCGAGGGTGAGACCCAGTACTTC. Its protein product is CSVTRIEGETQYF.

V gene TRBV11-3 combines with J gene TRBJ2-1; no clear D gene. The CDR3 contains 14 residues. The germline gives CDR1 SGHNT, CDR2 YENEEA. Trimming pared 2 bases from V and 6 bases from J, leaving 11 bases between. CDR3 sequence: CASSLRAATNEQFF. CDR3 DNA sequence: TGTGCCAGCAGCTTAAGGGCGGCTACCAATGAGCAGTTCTTC. Full variable domain (rest looked up from reference TRBV11-3 and TRBJ2-1): EAGVVQSPRYKIIEKKQPVAFWCNPISGHNTLYWYLQNLGQGPELLIRYENEEAVDDSQLPKDRFSAERLKGVDSTLKIQPAELGDSAVYLCASSLRAATNEQFFGPGTRLTVL.

The rearrangement links TRBV5-1 to TRBJ1-4; weak D call: TRBD1 (6 bases). The germline gives CDR1 SGHRS, CDR2 YFSETQ. The CDR3 is 15 amino acids. The V and J ends lost 4 bases and 8 bases respectively, with 18 bases between them. The CDR3 region is CASSPSKGQAEKLFF. CDR3 DNA: TGCGCCAGCAGCCCCTCGAAGGGACAAGCAGAAAAACTGTTTTTT. Variable domain in full (rest from reference TRBV5-1 and TRBJ1-4): KAGVTQTPRYLIKTRGQQVTLSCSPISGHRSVSWYQQTPGQGLQFLFEYFSETQRNKGNFPGRFSGRQFSNSRSEMNVSTLELGDSALYLCASSPSKGQAEKLFFGSGTQLSVL.

This clonotype showed up many times. This chain connects TRBV29-1 to TRBJ2-1; D is unresolved. The CDR3 covers 11 residues. Trimming removed 3 bases at V and 8 bases at J, with 8 bases between. Per the germline V gene, CDR1 is SQVTM and CDR2 is ANQGSEA. In DNA form, the CDR3 reads TGCAGCGTTGATACGAGAGATGAGCAGTTCTTC. Translation gives CSVDTRDEQFF.

This clonotype appeared many times. The rearrangement joins TRBV6-1 to TRBJ2-1, with 10 bases lining up with TRBD2. Germline trimming cut 8 bases from V and 8 bases from J; bases unmatched to any gene: 9. The CDR3 totals 14 residues. Germline values: CDR1 MNHNS, CDR2 SASEGT. For the CDR3, the DNA is TGTGCCAGCGGACTAGCGGTGGGGATGGATGAGCAGTTCTTC. It codes for CASGLAVGMDEQFF.